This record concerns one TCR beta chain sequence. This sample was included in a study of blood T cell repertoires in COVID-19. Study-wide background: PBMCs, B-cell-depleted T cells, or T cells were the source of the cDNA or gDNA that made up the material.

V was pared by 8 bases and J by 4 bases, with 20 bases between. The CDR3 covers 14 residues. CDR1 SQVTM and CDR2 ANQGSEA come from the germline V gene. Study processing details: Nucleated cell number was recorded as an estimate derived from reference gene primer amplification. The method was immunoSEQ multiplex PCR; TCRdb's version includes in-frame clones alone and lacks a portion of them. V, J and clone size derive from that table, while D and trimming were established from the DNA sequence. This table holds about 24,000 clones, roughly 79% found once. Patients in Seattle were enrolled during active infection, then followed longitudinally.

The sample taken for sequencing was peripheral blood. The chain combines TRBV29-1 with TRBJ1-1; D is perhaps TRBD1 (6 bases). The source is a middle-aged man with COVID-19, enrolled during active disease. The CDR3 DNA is TGCAGCACCCTGGGGGGGCGCGATAGCACTGAAGCTTTCTTT. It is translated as CSTLGGRDSTEAFF. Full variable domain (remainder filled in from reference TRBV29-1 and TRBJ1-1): SAVISQKPSRDICQRGTSLTIQCQVDSQVTMMFWYRQQPGQSLTLIATANQGSEATYESGFVIDKFPISRPNLTFSTLTVSNMSPEDSSIYLCSTLGGRDSTEAFFGQGTRLTVV.